These 22 T cell receptor beta chains came from one sample sequenced in a study of shared clonotypes between healthy human individuals. Generated by immunoSEQ multiplex PCR, the TCRdb table keeps only in-frame clones and is missing some. The data contain around 990,000 clones, about 80% of them singletons. The sequenced sample consisted of memory CD4+ T cells from PBMCs. The sample's subset: CD45RA-negative fraction. These receptors all stem from a man aged 18-30 years in good health. Some clones in this sample may be carry-over from other donors' samples.

V and J are TRBV18 and TRBJ1-2; D is uncertain. CDR3 length: 15 residues. Germline CDR1 KGHSH, CDR2 LQKENI. The ends were cut back, 1 base at V and 8 bases at J, with 17 bases in the middle. CDR3 amino acids: CASSPQREEIAGYTF. The CDR3 DNA is TGTGCCAGCTCACCACAACGGGAGGAAATAGCCGGCTACACCTTC.

This clone was seen just once. The rearrangement links TRBV19 to TRBJ2-7, with TRBD1 identical over 8 bases. Germline loops: CDR1 LNHDA, CDR2 SQIVND (reference sequence). This CDR3 comprises 15 residues. Trimming took 4 bases from V and 0 from J; bases not matched to a gene: 5. CDR3 DNA: TGTGCCAGTAGTACTAGACAGGGGATCTCCTACGAGCAGTACTTC. It encodes CASSTRQGISYEQYF.

This clone has a single count. The rearrangement uses TRBV7-2 and TRBJ2-7, with D maybe TRBD2 (7 bases). Germline V lookup: CDR1 SGHTA, CDR2 FQGNSA. With 5 bases removed from V and 5 bases from J, the gap between germline ends came to 19 bases. CDR3 length equals 15 residues. CDR3 amino acids: CASSPGIGGLDEQYF. Here the CDR3 DNA reads TGTGCCAGCAGCCCCGGAATCGGGGGGCTGGACGAGCAGTACTTC.

The chain uses TRBV5-1 and TRBJ1-2; D may be TRBD1 (5 bases). Between the trimmed V and J ends, which lost 0 bases and 7 bases, there was a span of 22 bases. This CDR3 has 17 residues. CDR1 and CDR2 (germline): SGHRS, YFSETQ. The CDR3 DNA follows: TGCGCCAGCAGCTTGGCCCAGGACACCAATCGTGGGGCTGGCTACACCTTC. Protein: CASSLAQDTNRGAGYTF.

The rearrangement uses TRBV25-1 and TRBJ2-1; 11 bases map to TRBD2. Germline trimming cut 6 bases from V and 7 bases from J; bases unmatched to any gene: 8. CDR3 length: 15 amino acids. Per the germline V gene, CDR1 is MGHDK and CDR2 is SYGVNS. The CDR3 spells CASSQVAGGRNEQFF. In nucleotides, the CDR3 is TGTGCCAGCAGCCAAGTAGCGGGAGGGAGAAATGAGCAGTTCTTC.

The gene calls are TRBV6-1 and TRBJ2-7, with D tentatively TRBD1 or TRBD2 (5 bases each). Germline V lookup: CDR1 MNHNS, CDR2 SASEGT. The CDR3 runs to 14 residues. V was shortened by 6 bases and J by 2 bases, with 14 bases between the two germline ends. The CDR3 spells CASSSTQGPYEQYF. DNA for the CDR3: TGTGCCAGCAGCTCGACCCAGGGACCCTACGAGCAGTACTTC.

The chain has TRBV2 and TRBJ2-7, with 7 bases identical to TRBD2. CDR1 SNHLY and CDR2 FYNNEI come from the germline V gene. J lost 9 bases, V lost 6 bases, and 20 bases had no gene match. The CDR3 is 16 amino acids. In DNA, the CDR3 is TGTGCCAGCAGCCCACCCGCGGGGGACTCCGAGGTTGGGCAGTACTTC. Its protein is CASSPPAGDSEVGQYF.

The chain uses TRBV30 and TRBJ2-3; 16 bases are a match to TRBD2. This CDR3 is 19 amino acids long. The V and J ends lost 3 bases and 6 bases, in that order; junction bases with no gene match: 15. The germline V gene has CDR1 GTSNPN and CDR2 SVGIG (reference sequence). The CDR3 nucleotides read TGTGCCTGGAGGGCACTGGGGACTAGCGGGAGGGCCTTCCCGGATACGCAGTATTTT. Translation gives CAWRALGTSGRAFPDTQYF.

The J gene is TRBJ2-5, the V gene TRBV10-3, with TRBD2 identical over 8 bases. CDR1 and CDR2 (germline): ENHRY, SYGVKD. The CDR3 is 15 residues long. V lost 6 bases, J lost 5 bases, and 11 bases stayed unmatched. The CDR3 sequence is CAISGVAGPQETQYF. CDR3 in DNA: TGTGCCATCAGCGGAGTAGCGGGACCCCAGGAGACCCAGTACTTC.

J is TRBJ2-3 and V is TRBV2; TRBD2 matches 12 bases. V was pared by 1 base and J by 3 bases, with 5 bases of the junction left unmatched. Germline assignment: CDR1 SNHLY and CDR2 FYNNEI. CDR3 length: 17 amino acids. The CDR3 loop is CASSEGGLAGRTDTQYF. Written as DNA, the CDR3 is TGTGCCAGCAGTGAAGGAGGACTAGCGGGGAGGACAGATACGCAGTATTTT.

The chain links TRBV27 to TRBJ2-2; 8 bases map to TRBD1. Germline V gives CDR1 MNHEY, CDR2 SMNVEV (reference sequence). This CDR3 contains 15 residues. V lost 3 bases to trimming and J lost 4 bases; unmatched junction nucleotides: 4. CDR3 in DNA: TGTGCCAGCAGTTTCGGACAGGGTGGCACCGGGGAGCTGTTTTTT. Residues: CASSFGQGGTGELFF.

The genes are TRBV6-5 and TRBJ1-2; possibly TRBD1 for D (5 bases). The CDR3 contains 14 residues. Deletions cut 5 bases from V and 11 bases from J, with 21 bases between. From germline, CDR1 is MNHEY and CDR2 SVGAGI. CDR3 in DNA: TGTGCCAGCAGTACGGGGCTGTCCCCCCCCTCGTACACCTTC. Its translation is CASSTGLSPPSYTF.

This clone has only one observation. This chain links TRBV7-3 with TRBJ1-4; D is unclear. Germline lookup yields CDR1 SGHTA and CDR2 FQGTGA. This CDR3 contains 13 residues. The germline V and J ends were trimmed by 2 bases and 8 bases, with 9 bases remaining between them. The chain's CDR3 is CASSLGVGEKLFF. CDR3 in DNA: TGTGCCAGCAGCTTAGGGGTAGGGGAAAAACTGTTTTTT.

The chain joins TRBV11-2 to TRBJ2-7; D not certain. The CDR3 has 14 residues. The germline CDR1 and CDR2 sequences are SGHAT and FQNNGV. Deletions cut 5 bases from V and 2 bases from J, with 13 bases between. CDR3 protein: CASSRRGSAYEQYF. The CDR3 DNA reads as TGTGCCAGCAGCAGGCGAGGTAGTGCCTACGAGCAGTACTTC.

This chain connects TRBV5-1 to TRBJ1-4; tentatively, D is TRBD1 (5 bases). The CDR3 covers 15 residues. The germline V gene encodes CDR1 SGHRS and CDR2 YFSETQ. Trimming stripped 1 base from V and 5 bases from J, with 12 bases between. CDR3 coding DNA: TGCGCCAGCAGCTTGTCGGGGACCTTCAATGAAAAACTGTTTTTT. This translates into CASSLSGTFNEKLFF.

This chain links TRBV11-1 with TRBJ2-2; maybe TRBD1 (6 bases). The germline V and J ends were trimmed by 5 bases and 1 base, with 11 bases remaining between them. Germline assignment: CDR1 SGHAT and CDR2 FQDESV (reference sequence). The CDR3 length is 15 residues. The CDR3 nucleotides are TGTGCCAGCAGCCCTGGGACATTGAACACCGGGGAGCTGTTTTTT. This translates into CASSPGTLNTGELFF.

This clone was counted between two and nine times. V and J are TRBV4-2 and TRBJ2-7; D is uncertain. Trimming removed 0 bases at V and 3 bases at J, with 9 bases between. There are 14 residues in the CDR3. Per the germline V gene, CDR1 is LGHNA and CDR2 is YNFKEQ. CDR3 residues: CASSQDNSNYEQYF. Here the CDR3 DNA reads TGTGCCAGCAGCCAAGATAACAGTAACTACGAGCAGTACTTC.

This chain joins TRBV7-8 and TRBJ2-4; 9 positions match TRBD2. V dropped 0 bases and J dropped 2; count of bases not matched to a gene: 11. There are 19 residues in the CDR3. Germline lookup yields CDR1 SGHVS and CDR2 FQNEAQ. The CDR3 reads CASSLAGGRALFTKNIQYF. CDR3 DNA sequence: TGTGCCAGCAGCTTAGCGGGCGGGAGGGCCCTCTTTACCAAAAACATTCAGTACTTC.

The rearrangement uses TRBV7-9 and TRBJ2-6; D not resolved. The V gene lost 1 base and the J gene lost 1 base, with 2 bases spanning the gap. This CDR3 region has 14 residues. The V gene's germline CDR1 is SEHNR and CDR2 FQNEAQ (reference sequence). In DNA, the CDR3 is TGTGCCAGCAGCTTAGTTTCTGGGGCCAACGTCCTGACTTTC. Its protein is CASSLVSGANVLTF.

The chain links TRBV5-1 to TRBJ2-3; 8 bases are a match to TRBD1. Trimming cost V 4 bases and J 4 bases; bases outside gene matches: 8. The germline V gene has CDR1 SGHRS and CDR2 YFSETQ. The CDR3 has 15 residues. In DNA, the CDR3 is TGCGCCAGCAGCCCGGTGGCAGGGGGCCCAGATACGCAGTATTTT. Protein sequence: CASSPVAGGPDTQYF.

The rearrangement links TRBV19 to TRBJ1-2, with D tentatively TRBD1 (6 bases). Germline V gene sequence: CDR1 LNHDA, CDR2 SQIVND (reference sequence). Trimming shortened V by 7 bases and J by 8 bases, and 29 bases separated the two germline ends. The CDR3 is made up of 17 amino acids. The CDR3 nucleotides read TGTGCCAGTAATCCCACCAGGGGTCGACTGACCTTATACGGCTACACCTTC. Translation: CASNPTRGRLTLYGYTF. Combining the CDR3 with reference TRBV19 and TRBJ1-2 gives the whole variable domain DGGITQSPKYLFRKEGQNVTLSCEQNLNHDAMYWYRQDPGQGLRLIYYSQIVNDFQKGDIAEGYSVSREKKESFPLTVTSAQKNPTAFYLCASNPTRGRLTLYGYTFGSGTRLTVV.

V and J are TRBV5-6 and TRBJ2-2; 13 bases match TRBD2. CDR1 and CDR2 (germline): SGHDT, YYEEEE. The trim removed 4 bases at V and 4 bases at J, leaving 4 bases unmatched. The CDR3 has 16 residues. CDR3 bases: TGTGCCAGCAGCCTACGGACTAGCGGGGGCACCGGGGAGCTGTTTTTT. Protein product: CASSLRTSGGTGELFF.